A single sample gave rise to the 19 T cell receptor beta chains below, sequenced in a study of shared clonotypes between healthy human individuals. Only in-frame clones appear in the TCRdb table, and some are missing; sequencing was by immunoSEQ multiplex PCR. Here the sample spans 2 million or so clones, less than 95% being singletons. As defined, naive CD8 cells were CD45RO-negative and positively selected for CCR7, with terminally differentiated effector memory CD45RA+ cells excluded. The sequencing sample was made of naive CD8+ T cells sorted from blood. All receptors derive from a man in his late teens or twenties in good health.

V gene TRBV11-2 combines with J gene TRBJ2-5; 8 nucleotides line up with TRBD2. Germline CDR1 SGHAT, CDR2 FQNNGV. V lost 5 bases, J lost 4 bases, and 9 bases stayed unmatched. The CDR3 is 15 residues long. The DNA of the CDR3 is TGTGCCAGCAGCCAGGGGAGTAGCGGGGCAGAGACCCAGTACTTC. Translated, it gives CASSQGSSGAETQYF.

The genes are TRBV27 and TRBJ1-1; perhaps TRBD1 as D (5 bases). The CDR3 length is 14 residues. Trimming left V 1 base short and J 6 bases short, with 12 bases between. Germline V lookup: CDR1 MNHEY, CDR2 SMNVEV (reference sequence). This CDR3 is CASSLWGGQAEAFF. CDR3 coding DNA: TGTGCCAGCAGTTTATGGGGAGGACAAGCTGAAGCTTTCTTT.

The J gene is TRBJ2-1, the V gene TRBV5-1; 9 bases fit TRBD2. CDR3 length equals 16 residues. V was pared by 2 bases and J by 6 bases, with 9 bases of the junction left unmatched. Germline CDR1 and CDR2: SGHRS and YFSETQ. The CDR3 here is CASSLLASGKINEQFF. The DNA of the CDR3 is TGCGCCAGCAGCTTATTGGCTAGCGGGAAAATCAATGAGCAGTTCTTC.

The chain combines TRBV7-9 with TRBJ2-1; 10 bases align to TRBD1. Germline V gene sequence: CDR1 SEHNR, CDR2 FQNEAQ (reference sequence). V was clipped by 1 base and J by 2 bases; unmatched bases: 5. The CDR3 length is 17 residues. CDR3 region: CASSLGDRGFTYNEQFF. The CDR3 DNA sequence: TGTGCCAGCAGCTTAGGGGACAGGGGATTCACCTACAATGAGCAGTTCTTC. The full variable domain, completed using reference TRBV7-9 and TRBJ2-1, is DTGVSQNPRHKITKRGQNVTFRCDPISEHNRLYWYRQTLGQGPEFLTYFQNEAQLEKSRLLSDRFSAERPKGSFSTLEIQRTEQGDSAMYLCASSLGDRGFTYNEQFFGPGTRLTVL.

The genes are TRBV11-2 and TRBJ1-1; D may be TRBD1 (6 bases). The V end lost 4 bases, the J end lost 0 bases, and 18 bases lay between the germline ends. Germline V gene sequence: CDR1 SGHAT, CDR2 FQNNGV. This CDR3 has 17 residues. Here the CDR3 reads CASSSGQGGGMNTEAFF. The CDR3, as DNA: TGTGCCAGCAGCTCCGGGCAGGGAGGGGGTATGAACACTGAAGCTTTCTTT.

This clone was observed a few times. V and J are TRBV5-6 and TRBJ2-7, with no clear D. The germline CDR1 and CDR2 sequences are SGHDT and YYEEEE. This CDR3 has 13 residues. V was pared by 1 base and J by 3 bases, with 8 bases between. The CDR3 region is CASSLWALYEQYF. CDR3 DNA sequence: TGTGCCAGCAGCTTGTGGGCCCTCTACGAGCAGTACTTC.

This sequence joins TRBV28 and TRBJ2-7; D unresolved. The CDR3 runs to 13 residues. The germline V gene encodes CDR1 MDHEN and CDR2 SYDVKM. V dropped 8 bases and J dropped 3 bases, with 14 bases sitting between them. The CDR3 nucleotides read TGTGCCAGCCGTTACCAGAGCAGCTACGAGCAGTACTTC. This gives the protein CASRYQSSYEQYF.

In this sample, this clone turned up a few times. In the same sample, other DNA sequences code for this CDR3. This chain connects TRBV9 to TRBJ2-2; D uncertain. Trimming cost V 0 bases and J 4 bases, with 4 bases left between them. This CDR3 region has 13 residues. CDR1 is SGDLS, CDR2 YYNGEE, per germline. The CDR3 sequence: CASSVGVTGELFF. CDR3 nucleotide sequence: TGTGCCAGCAGCGTAGGGGTCACCGGGGAGCTGTTTTTT.

As concerns this clone: Since a much larger clone is just one base distant, this may be a read error. Other DNA sequences from this sample encode an identical CDR3 as well. The chain combines TRBV9 with TRBJ1-1; possible D gene TRBD1, 5 bases. From germline, CDR1 is SGDLS and CDR2 YYNGEE. This CDR3 has 13 amino acids. Trimming took 2 bases from V and 3 from J, leaving 8 bases between them. The chain's CDR3 is CASSVGGDTEAFF. The DNA for the CDR3 is TGTGCCAGCAGCGTCGGGGGAGACACTGAAGCTTTCTTT.

The rearrangement links TRBV21-1 to TRBJ1-3; the D call TRBD1 from the table was never checked on the DNA. TRBV21-1 is a pseudogene segment. The CDR3 runs 15 residues. CDR3 in amino acids: CASSKEQVHGNTIYF. CDR3 DNA sequence: TGTGCCAGCAGCAAAGAACAGGTACATGGAAACACCATATATTTT.

CDR3: CASKTIMNTEAFF. The CDR3 coding sequence is TGTGCCAGTAAGACGATTATGAACACTGAAGCTTTCTTT. The chain has TRBV19 and TRBJ1-1; D remains unclear. The CDR3 sequence is 13 residues long. V dropped 7 bases and J dropped 0 bases, with 9 bases sitting between them. CDR1 and CDR2 (germline): LNHDA, SQIVND (reference sequence). Filled out from reference TRBV19 and TRBJ1-1, the complete variable domain reads DGGITQSPKYLFRKEGQNVTLSCEQNLNHDAMYWYRQDPGQGLRLIYYSQIVNDFQKGDIAEGYSVSREKKESFPLTVTSAQKNPTAFYLCASKTIMNTEAFFGQGTRLTVV.

The genes are TRBV27 and TRBJ1-2; D might be TRBD1 (6 bases). CDR1 is MNHEY and CDR2 is SMNVEV in the germline V gene (reference sequence). Trimming removed 5 bases at V and 8 bases at J, with 12 bases between. This CDR3 spans 12 amino acids. The CDR3 protein is CASSPEGGGYTF. The CDR3 DNA follows: TGTGCCAGCAGTCCGGAGGGGGGCGGCTACACCTTC.

The V call is TRBV9, the J call TRBJ1-2, with 9 nucleotides matching TRBD1. The V and J ends lost 3 bases and 7 bases, in that order; junction bases with no gene match: 13. The CDR3 length is 16 residues. Germline V gives CDR1 SGDLS, CDR2 YYNGEE. The CDR3 sequence: CASSEGGQGPLAGYTF. The CDR3 DNA follows: TGTGCCAGCAGCGAGGGTGGACAGGGGCCCCTGGCTGGCTACACCTTC.

Details on this clone: Other nucleotide sequences from this sample produce the same CDR3. The CDR3 DNA reads TGCGCCAGCAGCCTAAGACTAGCGGGGGTTGTGGAGACCCAGTACTTC. Amino acid sequence: CASSLRLAGVVETQYF. This sequence joins TRBV5-1 and TRBJ2-5; 12 nucleotides line up with TRBD2. The CDR3 totals 16 residues. V was clipped by 4 bases and J by 5 bases; unmatched bases: 9. Germline-derived CDR1 and CDR2 are SGHRS and YFSETQ.

In this sample, this clone turned up once. V and J are TRBV27 and TRBJ2-1; TRBD2 matches at 10 bases. Per germline, CDR1 MNHEY and CDR2 SMNVEV (reference sequence). CDR3 size: 20 residues. V gave up 5 bases and J gave up 0 bases; unmatched junction bases: 16. The DNA of the CDR3 is TGTGCCAGCAGTCCGAATTCCGGACTAGCGGTTCTTAGCTCCTACAATGAGCAGTTCTTC. Translated: CASSPNSGLAVLSSYNEQFF.

This chain links TRBV7-9 with TRBJ2-2; D possibly matches TRBD1 or TRBD2 (5 bases each). Germline V CDR1 and CDR2: SEHNR, FQNEAQ (reference sequence). The V end lost 2 bases, the J end lost 6 bases, and 16 bases lay between the germline ends. The CDR3 is 16 residues long. CDR3 sequence (DNA): TGTGCCAGCAGCTTACGATCGGGGCCGTACCCCGGGGAGCTGTTTTTT. Its protein is CASSLRSGPYPGELFF.

This chain links TRBV4-1 with TRBJ2-1; D is tentatively TRBD1 or TRBD2 (5 bases each). In germline, CDR1 is MGHRA, CDR2 YSYEKL. Trimming cost V 2 bases and J 8 bases, with 16 bases left between them. The CDR3 loop spans 15 amino acids. CDR3 nucleotides: TGCGCCAGCAGCCAAACCGGGACGTCAGGGTATGAGCAGTTCTTC. Translating gives CASSQTGTSGYEQFF.

The chain uses TRBV19 and TRBJ2-2, with 12 positions matching TRBD1. V shed 7 bases, J shed 4 bases, and the junction held 10 bases outside the gene matches. Germline V gene lookup returns CDR1 LNHDA and CDR2 SQIVND (reference sequence). The CDR3 has 17 residues. CDR3 coding DNA: TGTGCCAGTATGCAACCGGGACAGGGGGCGGGCACCGGGGAGCTGTTTTTT. Amino acid sequence: CASMQPGQGAGTGELFF.

The chain employs TRBV6-1 and TRBJ1-1; maybe TRBD1 (5 bases). Trimming stripped 4 bases from V and 3 bases from J, with 18 bases between. Germline V gene lookup returns CDR1 MNHNS and CDR2 SASEGT. This CDR3 has 16 amino acids. CDR3 DNA sequence: TGTGCCAGCAGTGTGGGCAGGGTCCCTGGGTACACTGAAGCTTTCTTT. Its protein is CASSVGRVPGYTEAFF.